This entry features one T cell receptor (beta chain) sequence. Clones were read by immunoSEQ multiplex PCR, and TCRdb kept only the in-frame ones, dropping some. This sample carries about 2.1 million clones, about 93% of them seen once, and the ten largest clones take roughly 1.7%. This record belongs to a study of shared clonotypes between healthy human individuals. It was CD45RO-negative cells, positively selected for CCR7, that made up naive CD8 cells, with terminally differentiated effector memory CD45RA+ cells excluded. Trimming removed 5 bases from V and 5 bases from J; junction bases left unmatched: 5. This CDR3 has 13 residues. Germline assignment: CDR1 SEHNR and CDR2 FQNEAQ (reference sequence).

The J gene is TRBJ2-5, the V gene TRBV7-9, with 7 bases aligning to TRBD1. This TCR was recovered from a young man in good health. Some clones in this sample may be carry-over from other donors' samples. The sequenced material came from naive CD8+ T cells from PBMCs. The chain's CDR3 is CASSPTGAETQYF. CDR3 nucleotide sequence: TGTGCCAGCAGCCCTACAGGGGCCGAGACCCAGTACTTC. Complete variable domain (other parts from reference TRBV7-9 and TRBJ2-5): DTGVSQNPRHKITKRGQNVTFRCDPISEHNRLYWYRQTLGQGPEFLTYFQNEAQLEKSRLLSDRFSAERPKGSFSTLEIQRTEQGDSAMYLCASSPTGAETQYFGPGTRLLVL.